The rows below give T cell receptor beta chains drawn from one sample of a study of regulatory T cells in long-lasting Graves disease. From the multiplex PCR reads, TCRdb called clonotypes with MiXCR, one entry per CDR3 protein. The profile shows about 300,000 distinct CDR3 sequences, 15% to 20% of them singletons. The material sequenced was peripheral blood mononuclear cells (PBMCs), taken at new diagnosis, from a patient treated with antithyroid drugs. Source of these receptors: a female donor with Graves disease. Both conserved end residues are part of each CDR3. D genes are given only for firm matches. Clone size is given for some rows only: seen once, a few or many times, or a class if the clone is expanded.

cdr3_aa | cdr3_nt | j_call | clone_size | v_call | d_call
CASSLSLRRGPDGYTF | TGTGCCAGCAGTTTATCCCTTCGTCGGGGGCCGGATGGCTACACCTTC | TRBJ1-2 | many | TRBV27 | NA
CASSFGPGEQYF | TGTGCCAGCAGTTTTGGCCCGGGGGAGCAGTACTTC | TRBJ2-7 | many | TRBV11-3 | NA
CASSSLHRMNTEAFF | TGTGCCAGCAGTTCCCTACACAGAATGAACACTGAAGCTTTCTTT | TRBJ1-1 | many | TRBV12-3/TRBV12-4 | NA
CASSESSLQETQYF | TGTGCCAGCAGTGAGTCCAGTCTCCAAGAGACCCAGTACTTC | TRBJ2-5 | many | TRBV2 | NA
CASSEEGWLAKNIQYF | TGTGCCAGCAGTGAAGAAGGTTGGCTAGCCAAAAACATTCAGTACTTC | TRBJ2-4 | many | TRBV6-2/TRBV6-3 | NA
CSAKDLLVAVYNEQFF | TGCAGTGCTAAGGACCTCCTAGTTGCGGTATACAATGAGCAGTTCTTC | TRBJ2-1 | many | TRBV20-1 | NA
CASSYGRGQVQSYGYTF | TGTGCCAGCAGCTACGGTAGAGGACAGGTTCAGAGCTATGGCTACACCTTC | TRBJ1-2 | NA | TRBV14 | TRBD1
CASSLLDKGYEQYF | TGTGCCAGCAGTTTGCTGGACAAAGGCTACGAGCAGTACTTC | TRBJ2-7 | many | TRBV28 | NA
CASSVSNIDFTLAGVTGELFF | TGTGCCAGCAGCGTGTCGAACATCGACTTTACTTTAGCGGGAGTGACCGGGGAGCTGTTTTTT | TRBJ2-2 | NA | TRBV9 | TRBD2
CAWGGVNNEQFF | TGTGCCTGGGGGGGTGTCAACAATGAGCAGTTCTTC | TRBJ2-1 | many | TRBV30 | NA
CASSPRWRASEQFF | TGTGCCAGCAGCCCTCGGTGGAGGGCGAGTGAGCAGTTCTTC | TRBJ2-1 | few | TRBV13 | NA
CASSESRGTVEAFF | TGTGCCAGCAGCGAGAGCCGAGGGACAGTTGAAGCTTTCTTT | TRBJ1-1 | many | TRBV6-1 | TRBD1
CASSLGRVSEQYF | TGTGCCAGCAGCTTGGGCAGGGTCTCCGAGCAGTACTTC | TRBJ2-7 | many | TRBV7-2 | NA
CSAKTGSNTEAFF | TGCAGCGCTAAGACAGGTTCGAACACTGAAGCTTTCTTT | TRBJ1-1 | many | TRBV29-1 | NA
CASSPPGLRDSPLHF | TGTGCCAGCTCACCACCGGGACTCAGGGATTCACCCCTCCACTTT | TRBJ1-6 | many | TRBV18 | NA
CASSQGVRDQETQYF | TGTGCCAGCAGCCAAGGGGTGAGGGATCAAGAGACCCAGTACTTC | TRBJ2-5 | few | TRBV3-1 | NA
CASLLTGVTDTQYF | TGTGCCAGCTTGTTGACAGGGGTCACAGATACGCAGTATTTT | TRBJ2-3 | many | TRBV13 | TRBD1
CASSIRDRGGYTF | TGTGCCAGTAGTATCCGGGACAGGGGTGGCTACACCTTC | TRBJ1-2 | many | TRBV19 | TRBD1
CASSQDPENNEQFF | TGTGCCAGCAGCCAAGACCCAGAAAACAATGAGCAGTTCTTC | TRBJ2-1 | few | TRBV3-1 | NA
CAISVGETQYF | TGTGCCATCTCGGTAGGGGAGACCCAGTACTTC | TRBJ2-5 | few | TRBV10-3 | NA
CASSQEEGRQPQHF | TGCGCCAGCAGCCAAGAGGAGGGGAGGCAGCCCCAGCATTTT | TRBJ1-5 | few | TRBV4-1 | NA
CSALEGQDQPQHF | TGCAGTGCTCTCGAGGGACAGGATCAGCCCCAGCATTTT | TRBJ1-5 | NA | TRBV20-1 | TRBD1
CASSVLDRQGYTF | TGTGCCAGCAGCGTATTGGACCGGCAGGGCTACACCTTC | TRBJ1-2 | few | TRBV5-5 | NA
CASSGGTRHTDTQYF | TGTGCCAGCAGCGGAGGGACAAGACACACAGATACGCAGTATTTT | TRBJ2-3 | many | TRBV6-1 | NA
CASSYGGNGNTIYF | TGTGCCAGCAGTTATGGGGGGAATGGAAACACCATATATTTT | TRBJ1-3 | many | TRBV6-5 | NA
CSVFRGDYGYTF | TGCAGCGTTTTCAGGGGCGACTATGGCTACACCTTC | TRBJ1-2 | NA | TRBV29-1 | NA
CAISGQGDTGELFF | TGTGCCATCAGTGGACAGGGAGACACCGGGGAGCTGTTTTTT | TRBJ2-2 | few | TRBV10-3 | TRBD1
CASSFAGVTYEQYF | TGCGCCAGCAGCTTTGCGGGAGTCACCTACGAGCAGTACTTC | TRBJ2-7 | NA | TRBV5-1 | TRBD2
CSATRGLGGGETQYF | TGCAGTGCTACCCGAGGACTAGGAGGCGGTGAGACCCAGTACTTC | TRBJ2-5 | many | TRBV20-1 | TRBD2
CASSPPGGLAGTDTQYF | TGTGCCAGCAGCCCACCCGGAGGGCTAGCGGGCACAGATACGCAGTATTTT | TRBJ2-3 | few | TRBV7-9 | TRBD2
CASSLETARIQYF | TGTGCCAGCAGTTTAGAGACAGCTCGCATCCAGTATTTT | TRBJ2-3 | many | TRBV12-3/TRBV12-4 | NA
CASSVTGGGYGYTF | TGTGCCAGCAGTGTTACAGGGGGCGGGTATGGCTACACCTTC | TRBJ1-2 | many | TRBV12-3/TRBV12-4 | TRBD1
CSVGLLAGGVGEQFF | TGCAGCGTTGGTCTCCTAGCGGGAGGTGTAGGGGAGCAGTTCTTC | TRBJ2-1 | few | TRBV29-1 | TRBD2
CASSPDRPNEQFF | TGTGCCAGCAGCCCCGATCGGCCCAATGAGCAGTTCTTC | TRBJ2-1 | NA | TRBV7-8 | NA
CASSQGLAGRTDTQYF | TGTGCCAGCAGCCAGGGGCTAGCGGGAAGGACAGATACGCAGTATTTT | TRBJ2-3 | NA | TRBV3-1 | TRBD2
CASSRGSSLVFSGNTIYF | TGTGCCAGCAGCCGCGGCAGTTCCCTAGTGTTCTCTGGAAACACCATATATTTT | TRBJ1-3 | once | TRBV3-1 | NA
CAWSVAGGAQETQYF | TGTGCCTGGAGTGTAGCGGGAGGGGCCCAAGAGACCCAGTACTTC | TRBJ2-5 | many | TRBV30 | TRBD2
CASSLQRRGTDTQYF | TGTGCCAGCAGCTTACAGCGGCGTGGGACAGATACGCAGTATTTT | TRBJ2-3 | many | TRBV7-6 | NA
CSAPRTSGRAWGEQYF | TGCAGTGCCCCAAGGACTAGCGGGAGGGCCTGGGGGGAGCAGTACTTC | TRBJ2-7 | NA | TRBV20-1 | TRBD2
CASGQWDRGSVEQYF | TGTGCCAGCGGACAGTGGGACAGGGGATCGGTCGAGCAGTACTTC | TRBJ2-7 | many | TRBV27 | TRBD1
CASTKDRGSNQPQHF | TGTGCCAGCACCAAAGACAGGGGAAGCAATCAGCCCCAGCATTTT | TRBJ1-5 | few | TRBV6-1 | TRBD1
CASSQVSGRNGGGEQFF | TGCGCCAGCAGCCAAGTCTCAGGGAGGAATGGGGGTGGTGAGCAGTTCTTC | TRBJ2-1 | NA | TRBV4-1 | NA
CATSDLQGAGELFF | TGTGCCACCAGTGATTTGCAAGGGGCCGGGGAGCTGTTTTTT | TRBJ2-2 | NA | TRBV24-1 | NA
CASSLLAGNQETQYF | TGTGCCAGCAGCCTACTAGCGGGGAACCAAGAGACCCAGTACTTC | TRBJ2-5 | few | TRBV28 | TRBD2
CASSWGTGGYGAYNEQFF | TGTGCCAGCAGCTGGGGGACAGGGGGCTACGGAGCCTACAATGAGCAGTTCTTC | TRBJ2-1 | NA | TRBV5-5 | TRBD1
CASSLAGKSMADTQYF | TGTGCCAGCAGCTTAGCCGGAAAGTCTATGGCAGATACGCAGTATTTT | TRBJ2-3 | many | TRBV13 | NA
CASSSPVQNKAETQYF | TGTGCCAGCAGTTCCCCGGTCCAAAACAAAGCGGAGACCCAGTACTTC | TRBJ2-5 | many | TRBV12-3/TRBV12-4 | NA
CASSREDLTYEQYF | TGCGCCAGCAGCCGGGAGGACTTGACCTACGAGCAGTACTTC | TRBJ2-7 | many | TRBV4-1 | NA
CASSLRIGGAGMNTEAFF | TGTGCCAGCAGCTTACGAATTGGAGGGGCGGGAATGAACACTGAAGCTTTCTTT | TRBJ1-1 | many | TRBV5-1 | NA
CASSLQRELPEQYF | TGTGCCAGCAGCTTACAGCGGGAGCTCCCCGAGCAGTACTTC | TRBJ2-7 | many | TRBV7-9 | TRBD2
CASSFSFHRADTQYF | TGTGCCAGCAGTTTTAGTTTCCATAGGGCAGATACGCAGTATTTT | TRBJ2-3 | many | TRBV27 | NA
CASSPTPIAAMNTGELFF | TGCGCCAGCAGTCCAACTCCAATAGCGGCTATGAACACCGGGGAGCTGTTTTTT | TRBJ2-2 | few | TRBV5-1 | NA
CAWSVLEGLQAGEQFF | TGTGCCTGGAGTGTATTAGAGGGACTCCAGGCCGGGGAGCAGTTCTTC | TRBJ2-1 | many | TRBV30 | NA
CSAGDRVHYEQYF | TGCAGTGCCGGGGACAGGGTACACTACGAGCAGTACTTC | TRBJ2-7 | many | TRBV20-1 | TRBD1
CASSLPSSGSYNEQFF | TGTGCCAGCAGCTTACCTAGTAGTGGTTCCTACAATGAGCAGTTCTTC | TRBJ2-1 | many | TRBV7-9 | NA
CSVFPGARGNTEAFF | TGCAGTGTCTTCCCAGGGGCCCGGGGGAACACTGAAGCTTTCTTT | TRBJ1-1 | few | TRBV20-1 | NA
CASSLTGAYGYTF | TGTGCCAGCAGTCTGACAGGGGCCTATGGCTACACCTTC | TRBJ1-2 | many | TRBV6-2/TRBV6-3 | TRBD1
CSARVPTDWNNEQFF | TGCAGTGCTAGAGTCCCTACCGACTGGAACAATGAGCAGTTCTTC | TRBJ2-1 | NA | TRBV20-1 | NA
CATSDLEGRHDEQFF | TGTGCCACCAGTGATCTGGAGGGGCGCCATGATGAGCAGTTCTTC | TRBJ2-1 | NA | TRBV24-1 | NA